The 7 T cell receptor beta chains presented below share a single source sample, sequenced in a study of cytomegalovirus exposure and HLA in healthy donors. The primer mix had 60 Vbeta and 13 Jbeta primers. TCRdb's table, derived via immunoSEQ multiplex PCR, lists solely in-frame clones and lacks some. Of some 150,000 clones detected, roughly 78% appear once; the ten largest clones hold less than 3.5%. Sequencing input: PBMCs. These receptor sequences come from a man between 40 and 49 years old in good health and CMV-seropositive.

The chain is built from TRBV2 and TRBJ2-7, with 11 positions matching TRBD2. This CDR3 spans 15 amino acids. Germline values: CDR1 SNHLY, CDR2 FYNNEI. The V gene end was trimmed by 8 bases and the J gene end by 4 bases; junction bases not matched to a gene: 10. The CDR3 is CASSPLTSGVYEQYF. The CDR3 DNA sequence: TGTGCCAGCTCCCCCTTGACTAGCGGGGTTTACGAGCAGTACTTC.

The gene calls are TRBV9 and TRBJ2-2; 8 bases are shared with TRBD2. J was trimmed by 2 bases and V by 2 bases; bases with no gene match: 11. Germline V gene lookup returns CDR1 SGDLS and CDR2 YYNGEE. The CDR3 is made up of 18 amino acids. The CDR3 nucleotides are TGTGCCAGCAGCGTTGGATGGGGGGCGGGAGGTAACACCGGGGAGCTGTTTTTT. Amino acids: CASSVGWGAGGNTGELFF.

This clone was seen a single time. V is TRBV18 and J is TRBJ2-3; D possibly corresponds to TRBD1 (6 bases). Germline values: CDR1 KGHSH, CDR2 LQKENI. The V end lost 3 bases, the J end lost 3 bases, and 7 bases lay between the germline ends. This CDR3 contains 13 residues. CDR3 coding DNA: TGTGCCAGCTCACCGGACAGTACAGATACGCAGTATTTT. Translated: CASSPDSTDTQYF.

This clone appeared once. The chain employs TRBV7-2 and TRBJ1-5; TRBD1 aligns across 7 bases. V shed 6 bases, J shed 3 bases, and the junction held 5 bases outside the gene matches. This CDR3 is 14 amino acids long. Germline V gives CDR1 SGHTA, CDR2 FQGNSA. CDR3 sequence: CASSEGAHNQPQHF. The CDR3 DNA follows: TGTGCCAGCAGTGAGGGGGCACACAATCAGCCCCAGCATTTT. The full variable domain, completed using reference TRBV7-2 and TRBJ1-5, is GAGVSQSPSNKVTEKGKDVELRCDPISGHTALYWYRQSLGQGLEFLIYFQGNSAPDKSGLPSDRFSAERTGGSVSTLTIQRTQQEDSAVYLCASSEGAHNQPQHFGDGTRLSIL.

The V gene is TRBV5-5, the J gene TRBJ1-1; D is undetermined. Germline-derived CDR1 and CDR2 are SGHKS and YYEKEE (reference sequence). CDR3 length: 13 amino acids. Trimming left V 1 base short and J 10 bases short, with 14 bases between. The CDR3 loop is CASSLFAAPGAFF. The CDR3 nucleotides are TGTGCCAGCAGCTTGTTTGCGGCTCCGGGAGCTTTCTTT.

This clone was picked up one time. The rearrangement uses TRBV11-2 and TRBJ2-3, with 14 nucleotides matching TRBD2. CDR1 SGHAT and CDR2 FQNNGV come from the germline V gene. With 7 bases clipped from V and 1 base from J, the junction kept 10 bases outside the gene matches. The CDR3 runs 18 residues. The CDR3 here is CASTNSRLAGGGTDTQYF. The CDR3 DNA reads as TGTGCCAGCACCAATTCCAGACTAGCGGGAGGGGGCACAGATACGCAGTATTTT.

The genes are TRBV5-5 and TRBJ2-7, with D hard to call. This CDR3 region has 15 residues. The germline CDR1 and CDR2 sequences are SGHKS and YYEKEE (reference sequence). Trimming stripped 1 base from V and 2 bases from J, with 13 bases between. The CDR3 nucleotides read TGTGCCAGCAGCTTGTCTTCTCACGAGACCTACGAGCAGTACTTC. Residues: CASSLSSHETYEQYF.